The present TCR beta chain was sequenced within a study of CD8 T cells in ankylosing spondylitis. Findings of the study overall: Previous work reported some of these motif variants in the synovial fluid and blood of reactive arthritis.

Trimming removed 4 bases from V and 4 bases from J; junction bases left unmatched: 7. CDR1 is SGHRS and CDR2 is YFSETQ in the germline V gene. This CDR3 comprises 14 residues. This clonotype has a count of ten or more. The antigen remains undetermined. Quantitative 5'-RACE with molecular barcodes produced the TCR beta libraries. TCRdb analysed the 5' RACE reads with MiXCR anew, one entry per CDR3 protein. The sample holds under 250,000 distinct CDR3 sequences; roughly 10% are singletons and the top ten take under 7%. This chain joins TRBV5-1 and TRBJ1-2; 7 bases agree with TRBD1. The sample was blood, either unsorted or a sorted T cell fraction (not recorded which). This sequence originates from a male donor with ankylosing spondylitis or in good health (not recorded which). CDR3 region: CASSAGTDFYGYTF. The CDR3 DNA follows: TGCGCCAGCAGCGCCGGGACAGACTTCTATGGCTACACCTTC.